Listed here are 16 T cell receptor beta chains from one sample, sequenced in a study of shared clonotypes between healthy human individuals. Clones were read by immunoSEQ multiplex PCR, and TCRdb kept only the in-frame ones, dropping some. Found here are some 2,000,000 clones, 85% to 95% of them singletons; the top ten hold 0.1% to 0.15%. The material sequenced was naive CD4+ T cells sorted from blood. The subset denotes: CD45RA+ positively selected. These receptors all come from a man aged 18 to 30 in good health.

The CDR3 bases are TGTGCCACCAGCAGAGATCACGAGCAGTACTTC. Its protein product is CATSRDHEQYF. The chain carries TRBV15 and TRBJ2-7; D is uncertain. The CDR3 consists of 11 residues. The germline V gene has CDR1 LNHNV and CDR2 YYDKDF (reference sequence). V dropped 0 bases and J dropped 5 bases, with 2 bases sitting between them.

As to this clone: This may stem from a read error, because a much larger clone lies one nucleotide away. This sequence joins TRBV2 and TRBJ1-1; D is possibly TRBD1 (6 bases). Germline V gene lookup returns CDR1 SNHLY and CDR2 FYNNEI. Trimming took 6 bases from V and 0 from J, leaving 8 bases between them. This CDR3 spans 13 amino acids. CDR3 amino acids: CASSRDMNTEAFF. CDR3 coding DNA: TGTGCCAGCAGCCGGGACATGAACACTGAAGCTTTCTTT.

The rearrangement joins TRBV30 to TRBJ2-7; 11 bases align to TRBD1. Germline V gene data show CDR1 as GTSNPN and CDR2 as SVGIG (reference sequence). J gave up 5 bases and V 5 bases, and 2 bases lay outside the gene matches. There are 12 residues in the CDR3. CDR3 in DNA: TGTGCCTGGGGGACAGGGGGAAACGAGCAGTACTTC. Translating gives CAWGTGGNEQYF.

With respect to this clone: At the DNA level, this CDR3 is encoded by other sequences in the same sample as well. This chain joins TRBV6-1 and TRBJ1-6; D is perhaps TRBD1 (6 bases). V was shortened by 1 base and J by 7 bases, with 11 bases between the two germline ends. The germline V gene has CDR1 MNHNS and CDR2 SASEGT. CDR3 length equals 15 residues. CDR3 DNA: TGTGCCAGCAGTGAAGGGACAGCGTTAAATTCACCCCTCCACTTT. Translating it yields CASSEGTALNSPLHF.

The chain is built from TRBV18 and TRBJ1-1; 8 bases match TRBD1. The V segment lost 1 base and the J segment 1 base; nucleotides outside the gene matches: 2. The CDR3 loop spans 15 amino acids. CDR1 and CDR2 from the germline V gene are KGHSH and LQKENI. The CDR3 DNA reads TGTGCCAGCTCACCACGACAGGGGAAGAACACTGAAGCTTTCTTT. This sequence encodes CASSPRQGKNTEAFF.

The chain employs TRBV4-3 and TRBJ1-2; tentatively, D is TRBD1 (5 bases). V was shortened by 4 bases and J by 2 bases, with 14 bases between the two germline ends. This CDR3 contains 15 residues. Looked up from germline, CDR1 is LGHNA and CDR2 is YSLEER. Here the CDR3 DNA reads TGCGCCAGCAGCCTAGACAGCAAACCCAACTATGGCTACACCTTC. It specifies CASSLDSKPNYGYTF.

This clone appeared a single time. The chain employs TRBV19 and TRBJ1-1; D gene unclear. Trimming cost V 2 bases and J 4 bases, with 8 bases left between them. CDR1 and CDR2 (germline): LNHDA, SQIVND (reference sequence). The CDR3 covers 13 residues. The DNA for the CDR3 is TGTGCCAGTAGTATATCGCAGCGCACTGAAGCTTTCTTT. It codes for CASSISQRTEAFF.

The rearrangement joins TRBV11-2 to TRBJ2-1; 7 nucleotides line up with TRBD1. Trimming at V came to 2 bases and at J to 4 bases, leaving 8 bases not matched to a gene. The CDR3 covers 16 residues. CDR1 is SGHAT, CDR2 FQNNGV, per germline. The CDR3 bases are TGTGCCAGCAGCTTACTGGGACAGAGGGTATACAATGAGCAGTTCTTC. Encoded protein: CASSLLGQRVYNEQFF.

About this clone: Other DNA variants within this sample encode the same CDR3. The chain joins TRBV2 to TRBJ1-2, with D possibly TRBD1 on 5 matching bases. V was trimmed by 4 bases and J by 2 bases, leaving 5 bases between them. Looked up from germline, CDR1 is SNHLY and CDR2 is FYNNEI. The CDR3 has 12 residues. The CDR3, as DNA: TGTGCCAGCAGTGGACAGAACTATGGCTACACCTTC. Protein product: CASSGQNYGYTF.

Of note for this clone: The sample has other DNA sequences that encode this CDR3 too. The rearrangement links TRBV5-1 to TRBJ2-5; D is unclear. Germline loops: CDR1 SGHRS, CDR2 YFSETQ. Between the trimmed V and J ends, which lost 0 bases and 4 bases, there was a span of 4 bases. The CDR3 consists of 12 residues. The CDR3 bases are TGCGCCAGCAGCTTGGCGAGAGAGACCCAGTACTTC. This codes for CASSLARETQYF.

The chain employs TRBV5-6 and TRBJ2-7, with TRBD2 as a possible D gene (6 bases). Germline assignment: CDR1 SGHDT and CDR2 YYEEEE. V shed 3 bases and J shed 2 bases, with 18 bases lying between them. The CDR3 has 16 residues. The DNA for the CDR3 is TGTGCCAGCAGCTCCGAGGGATCCGGACTAACCTACGAGCAGTACTTC. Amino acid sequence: CASSSEGSGLTYEQYF. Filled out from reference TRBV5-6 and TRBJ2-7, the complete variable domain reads DAGVTQSPTHLIKTRGQQVTLRCSPKSGHDTVSWYQQALGQGPQFIFQYYEEEERQRGNFPDRFSGHQFPNYSSELNVNALLLGDSALYLCASSSEGSGLTYEQYFGPGTRLTVT.

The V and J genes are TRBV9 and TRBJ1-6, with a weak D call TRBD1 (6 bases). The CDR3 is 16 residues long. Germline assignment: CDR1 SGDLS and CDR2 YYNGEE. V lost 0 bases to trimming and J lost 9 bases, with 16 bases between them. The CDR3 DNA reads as TGTGCCAGCAGCGTAGTCGGGCCAGGGGTGGGTTCACCCCTCCACTTT. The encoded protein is CASSVVGPGVGSPLHF.

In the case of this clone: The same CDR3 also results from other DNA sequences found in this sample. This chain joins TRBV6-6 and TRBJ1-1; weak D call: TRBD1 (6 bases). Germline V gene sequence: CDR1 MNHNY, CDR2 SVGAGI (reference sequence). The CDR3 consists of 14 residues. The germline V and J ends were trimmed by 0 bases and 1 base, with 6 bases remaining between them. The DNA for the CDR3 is TGTGCCAGCAGTTACTCGACAGGGAACACTGAAGCTTTCTTT. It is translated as CASSYSTGNTEAFF.

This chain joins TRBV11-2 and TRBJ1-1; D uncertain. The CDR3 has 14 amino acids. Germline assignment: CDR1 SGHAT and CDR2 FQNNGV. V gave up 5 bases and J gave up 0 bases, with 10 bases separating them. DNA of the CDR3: TGTGCCAGCAGCCCATTCCAAATGAACACTGAAGCTTTCTTT. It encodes CASSPFQMNTEAFF.

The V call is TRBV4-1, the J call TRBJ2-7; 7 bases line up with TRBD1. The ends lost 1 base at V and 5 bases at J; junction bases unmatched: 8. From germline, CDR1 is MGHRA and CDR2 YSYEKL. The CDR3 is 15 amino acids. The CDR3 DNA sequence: TGCGCCAGCAGCCAAGTCGGCAGGGGGAAGAACGAGCAGTACTTC. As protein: CASSQVGRGKNEQYF.

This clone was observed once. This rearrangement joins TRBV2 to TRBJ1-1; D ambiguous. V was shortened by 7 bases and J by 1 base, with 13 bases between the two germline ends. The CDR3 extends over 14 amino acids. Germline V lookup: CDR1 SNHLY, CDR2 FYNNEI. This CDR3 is CASTWMVSNTEAFF. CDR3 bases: TGTGCCAGCACCTGGATGGTTTCGAACACTGAAGCTTTCTTT.